This TCR beta chain appears in the sequencing data of a study of blood T cells in healthy people across ages (dated by TCRdb to between 2015 and 2017). About the full investigation: Template switching captured roughly one uniquely barcoded TCR beta cDNA molecule per two T cells in model experiments. To track age-related changes in TCR beta repertoire diversity, the study relied on deep sequencing normalized with unique cDNA molecular identifiers. Four age groups were formed from the donors: young (average 16 years), middle-aged (more than 35), aged (62) and long-lived (roughly 81). To avoid experimental bias, donors of different ages were spread randomly across the sequencing lanes. For two donors (one aged 18 to 29 and one aged 80 or older), the study analyzed two additional independent replicas of 1 million unique cDNA reads from the same blood draw. Results the study describes overall, beyond this receptor: Since profiling was done on bulk unsorted PBMCs, naive and antigen-experienced compartments could not be conclusively compared. Donor CMV infection status was unknown, potentially confounding age-related changes in expanded clonotypes. Observed TCR beta diversity per million T cells fell roughly linearly with age, and a significant reduction was already apparent by age about 36. Compared with the aged group, the long-lived group had more naive CD4+ T cells, fewer expanded clones and increased TCR diversity, suggesting age selection. A strong correlation was found between observed TCR beta diversity and the percentage of naive T cells measured by flow cytometry. Estimates of total diversity based on one million sequenced T cells were regarded as lower bounds and as underestimates.

Receptors were amplified or captured by 5' RACE. TCRdb records Illumina HiSeq 2500 as the sequencer. A second about 7 to 11 cycle PCR used a sample-barcoded 5' primer and a J-beta primer mix. A template-switch 5' adaptor carrying 12 random nucleotides introduced a unique molecular identifier onto each TCR beta cDNA molecule. Each sample yielded at least 2.5 million CDR3-containing paired-end reads. First-strand cDNA was synthesized from all RNA with the Mint cDNA synthesis kit, primed by a TRBC-specific oligonucleotide. Following uracil-DNA glycosylase treatment, a first 18-cycle PCR with universal primers M1SS and BC2_uni_R was performed on all cDNA. The paper's data handling went like this. For normalization, 1 million high-quality reads, each with a distinct molecular identifier, were randomly selected from each sample. Instead of being binned into consensus sequences, reads with shared molecular identifiers were discarded. MiTCR, run with a Q25 quality threshold and the strictest error-elimination algorithm, handled CDR3 identification, clonotype clustering and error correction. A nonparametric unseen species model using Euler transformation provided a lower-bound estimate of total TCR beta diversity. TCRdb's own reprocessing of the public reads used fastp at Q25 and MiXCR and kept productive beta chains. Entries are consolidated by CDR3 protein sequence, retaining the most common genes and DNA. The V and J calls and clone size come from TCRdb's table, not from the authors' own analysis. The sample table lists roughly 800,000 distinct CDR3 sequences, roughly 40% of them with a count of one. Over 10% of the sample is taken by the ten largest.

This clonotype was observed many times. The specificity of this receptor is unknown. Base qualities are not at hand, and no much larger clone is one base apart. The roughly 38 donors, aged about 6 to 95 years, were systemically healthy Caucasian individuals from Russia. Each donor gave approximately 9.3 milliliters of peripheral blood, collected into EDTA-treated Vacutainer tubes. PBMCs were isolated by Ficoll-Paque density-gradient centrifugation, with at least 6 million obtained per sample. Total RNA, at least 6 micrograms per sample, was extracted from PBMCs with Trizol reagent. For every donor, flow cytometry on a PBMC aliquot measured the percentage of naive CD45RAhigh/CD27high T cells. The germline V gene specifies SGDLS as CDR1 and YYNGEE as CDR2. The CDR3, from cysteine to phenylalanine, totals 14 residues. Kept here is only the CDR3 DNA, which spans 42 bases and is read in frame from base 1. Here V drops 6 bases and J drops 6 bases, and the junction holds 8 bases not matched to any gene.

What was sequenced was blood. Recombination linked TRBV9 to TRBJ2-1, and TRBD1 matches 8 of the central bases. This receptor was obtained from a man between 18 and 29 years old in good health. In nucleotides, the sequence is TGTGCCAGCAATCCCCAGGGGGCCTCCAATGAGCAGTTCTTC. The translation is CASNPQGASNEQFF.